These 31 T cell receptor gamma chains were all obtained from the same sample, sequenced in a study of gamma delta lymphoproliferative disorders and STAT genes. TCRdb reanalysed the multiplex PCR reads via CATT. The table includes about 4,000 gamma-chain clones, roughly 7% detected once. Genomic DNA from isolated PBMCs served as the sequencing template. The sample was blood. These receptors were taken from a human donor in good health.

This clone is medium-sized by share. V is TRGV5 and J is TRGJ1 or TRGJ2. TCRdb does not report a J gene; here it was assigned by matching the DNA to germline references. Germline V gene data show CDR1 as VINAFY and CDR2 as YDVSNSKD. CDR3 size: 12 residues. With V trimmed by 0 bases and J by 11 bases, 7 bases remained unmatched. CDR3 in amino acids: CATWDRRREKLF. CDR3 DNA sequence: TGTGCCACCTGGGACAGGAGGAGGGAGAAACTCTTT.

Relative to its sample, this clone is medium-sized. The chain uses TRGV8 and TRGJ1 or TRGJ2. Because TCRdb records no J gene, it was assigned here through a match of the DNA to germline. V lost 2 bases and J lost 0; bases outside the gene matches: 1. The CDR3 loop spans 13 amino acids. CDR1 and CDR2 (germline): VENAVY, YDSYNSRV. The CDR3 DNA follows: TGTGCCACCTGGGATAAGAATTATTATAAGAAACTCTTT. Protein sequence: CATWDKNYYKKLF.

This clone qualifies as medium-sized (0.01 to 0.1%). This chain joins TRGV3 and TRGJ1 or TRGJ2. TCRdb is silent on the J gene; assignment here came from matching the DNA to germline. The V and J ends lost 3 bases and 7 bases, in that order; junction bases with no gene match: 15. Germline V CDR1 and CDR2: VTNTFY, YDVSTARD (reference sequence). The CDR3 is 15 amino acids. The CDR3 reads CATWDRTLSSYKKLF. DNA of the CDR3: TGTGCCACCTGGGACCGGACCCTATCCTCCTATAAGAAACTCTTT.

This clone showed up many times. The rearrangement uses TRGV9 and TRGJ1 or TRGJ2. Matching the DNA to germline supplied the J gene, which TCRdb does not give. The germline V gene has CDR1 GITISATS and CDR2 ISYDGTV (reference sequence). CDR3 length equals 12 residues. Losses at the gene ends were 9 bases for V and 3 bases for J; bases not matched to a gene: 8. The DNA for the CDR3 is TGTGCCTTGCTCCAACTTTATTATAAGAAACTCTTT. Translating it yields CALLQLYYKKLF.

This clone was counted a single time. No V segment was called; the J segment is TRGJ1 or TRGJ2. CDR3 length: 11 amino acids. CDR3 DNA: TGTGCCTGCTGCCTGAATTATAAGAAACTCTTT. Translation: CACCLNYKKLF.

This clone rates as medium-sized. The J gene is uncalled and the V gene is TRGV3. From germline, CDR1 is VTNTFY and CDR2 YDVSTARD (reference sequence). This CDR3 is built from 10 residues. DNA for the CDR3: TGTGCCACCTGGGACAGGGTAAGTCTCTTT. This gives the protein CATWDRVSLF.

Comment on this clone: This CDR3 is also generated by other DNA sequences in the sample. The chain combines TRGV2 with TRGJ1 or TRGJ2. TCRdb records no J gene; here it was assigned by comparing the DNA to germline. Germline loops: CDR1 EGSNGY, CDR2 YDSYNSKV. V dropped 0 bases and J dropped 6; count of bases not matched to a gene: 5. There are 13 residues in the CDR3. The CDR3 DNA follows: TGTGCCACCTGGGACGGGCCCCTTTATAAGAAACTCTTT. It encodes CATWDGPLYKKLF.

This clone is medium-sized. This sample includes further DNA sequences coding for the same CDR3. The V gene is TRGV4, the J gene TRGJ1 or TRGJ2. TCRdb is silent on the J gene; assignment here came from matching the DNA to germline. V lost 5 bases and J lost 3; bases outside the gene matches: 4. Per the germline V gene, CDR1 is EGSTGY and CDR2 is YDSYTSSV. This CDR3 is built from 12 residues. CDR3 loop: CATWALYYKKLF. DNA for the CDR3: TGTGCCACCTGGGCTCTTTATTATAAGAAACTCTTT.

At least ten counts were recorded for this clone. The chain is built from TRGV10 and TRGJ1 or TRGJ2. TCRdb records no J gene; here it was assigned by comparing the DNA to germline. TRGV10 is given ORF status, its function remaining uncertain. Germline trimming cut 8 bases from V and 3 bases from J; bases unmatched to any gene: 8. This CDR3 region has 13 residues. The chain's CDR3 is CAAWDLSYYKKLF. CDR3 in DNA: TGTGCTGCGTGGGATTTAAGTTATTATAAGAAACTCTTT.

This clone is medium-sized by share. The chain couples TRGV10 to TRGJP1. The J gene, missing from TCRdb, was assigned here through DNA to germline matching. TRGV10 is annotated as an ORF whose role is uncertain. Trimming at V came to 9 bases and at J to 7 bases, leaving 6 bases not matched to a gene. This CDR3 has 12 amino acids. The chain's CDR3 is CAACALGWFKIF. CDR3 sequence (DNA): TGTGCTGCGTGCGCCCTTGGTTGGTTCAAGATATTT.

This clone qualifies as medium-sized. CDR3 sequence reads: CATWDGPFYYKKLF. CDR3 nucleotides: TGTGCCACCTGGGATGGACCATTTTATTATAAGAAACTCTTT. V is TRGV4 and J is TRGJ1 or TRGJ2. The J gene, not given by TCRdb, was assigned here from a germline match of the nucleotide sequence. After removal of 1 base from V and 3 bases from J, the junction contained 6 bases not matched to a gene. Germline V gene data show CDR1 as EGSTGY and CDR2 as YDSYTSSV. This CDR3 region has 14 residues.

This clone is classed as medium-sized (0.01 to 0.1%). The V call is TRGV3, the J call TRGJP1. TCRdb leaves out the J gene; it was filled in here by matching the DNA to germline. The CDR3 length is 16 residues. Trimming cost V 3 bases and J 0 bases; bases outside gene matches: 7. Germline V gene data show CDR1 as VTNTFY and CDR2 as YDVSTARD (reference sequence). CDR3 DNA: TGTGCCACCTGGGACGGGTGTTATACCACTGGTTGGTTCAAGATATTT. This sequence encodes CATWDGCYTTGWFKIF.

In its sample, this clone ranks as medium-sized. V and J are TRGV8 and TRGJ1 or TRGJ2. The J gene was missing in TCRdb and was found by matching the end of the DNA to germline. Trimming removed 3 bases from V and 7 bases from J; junction bases left unmatched: 6. The CDR3 has 12 residues. CDR1 and CDR2 (germline): VENAVY, YDSYNSRV. The CDR3 DNA reads as TGTGCCACCTGGGATGCGGGGTATAAGAAACTCTTT. Encoded protein: CATWDAGYKKLF.

This clone is termed medium-sized. Within the sample, other DNA sequences also encode this same CDR3. The CDR3 DNA follows: TGTGCCACCTGGGCCCTCTATTATAAGAAACTCTTT. This codes for CATWALYYKKLF. This chain links TRGV4 with TRGJ1 or TRGJ2. The J gene, absent from TCRdb, was called here by matching the DNA to germline. Germline CDR1 is EGSTGY and CDR2 is YDSYTSSV. The CDR3 has 12 amino acids. V was pared by 5 bases and J by 4 bases, with 5 bases of the junction left unmatched.

This clone turned up a few times. The V gene is TRGV10, the J gene TRGJ1 or TRGJ2. TCRdb leaves out the J gene; it was filled in here by matching the DNA to germline. TRGV10 is designated an ORF whose function remains uncertain. The CDR3 runs to 11 residues. V shed 8 bases, J shed 10 bases, and the junction held 9 bases outside the gene matches. The CDR3 is CAAWDQVKKLF. CDR3 nucleotide sequence: TGTGCTGCGTGGGATCAGGTGAAGAAACTCTTT.

This clone has at least ten counts. This sequence joins TRGV2 and TRGJP2. The J gene is not listed in TCRdb, so it was assigned here from a DNA match to germline. The J segment lost 0 bases and the V segment lost 0 bases, leaving 7 bases of the junction unmatched. Germline V gene data show CDR1 as EGSNGY and CDR2 as YDSYNSKV. This CDR3 has 17 residues. CDR3 in amino acids: CATWDGSRDSSDWIKTF. The CDR3 DNA follows: TGTGCCACCTGGGACGGGTCTCGGGATAGTAGTGATTGGATCAAGACGTTT.

This clone came up many times. The chain uses TRGV2 and TRGJ1 or TRGJ2. TCRdb leaves out the J gene; it was filled in here by matching the DNA to germline. The CDR3 runs 12 residues. V trimming: 10 bases; J trimming: 4 bases; junction bases outside the gene matches: 10. In germline, CDR1 is EGSNGY, CDR2 YDSYNSKV. CDR3 sequence: CATRGGYYKKLF. The CDR3 DNA reads as TGTGCCACTCGCGGGGGGTATTATAAGAAACTCTTT.

V and J are TRGV11 and TRGJ1 or TRGJ2. No J gene was available from TCRdb, and it was assigned here by a germline match of the DNA. TRGV11 carries the ORF label, with uncertain function. With 0 bases clipped from V and 2 bases from J, the junction kept 13 bases outside the gene matches. This CDR3 comprises 18 residues. The CDR3 is CACWIRHCTSSDYYKKLF. CDR3 DNA: TGTGCCTGCTGGATTAGGCACTGTACGTCTTCGGATTATTATAAGAAACTCTTT.

Relative to its sample, this clone is medium-sized. The chain employs TRGV5 and TRGJ1 or TRGJ2. The J gene comes from matching the DNA to germline here; TCRdb lacks it. J gave up 3 bases and V 5 bases, and 4 bases lay outside the gene matches. Germline V gene data show CDR1 as VINAFY and CDR2 as YDVSNSKD. The CDR3 is 12 residues long. CDR3 protein: CATWASYYKKLF. The CDR3 coding sequence is TGTGCCACCTGGGCCTCTTATTATAAGAAACTCTTT.

Within the sample, this clone is medium-sized. The CDR3 loop is CATWDPDTTGWFKIF. CDR3 bases: TGTGCCACCTGGGACCCTGATACCACTGGTTGGTTCAAGATATTT. This chain uses TRGV4 with TRGJP1. The J gene was not available in TCRdb and was assigned here by matching the DNA to germline segments. Germline V gives CDR1 EGSTGY, CDR2 YDSYTSSV. The CDR3 contains 15 residues. After removal of 4 bases from V and 0 bases from J, the junction contained 5 bases not matched to a gene.

This clone was counted only a few times. TCRdb attributes to this sequence the protein of a much larger clone, which differs from the DNA translation at residue 7; a read error is likely, and the protein displayed is translated from the DNA. The CDR3 is CATWDRLDYKKLF. The DNA of the CDR3 is TGTGCCACCTGGGACAGGCTGGATTATAAGAAACTCTTT. The chain joins TRGV3 to TRGJ1 or TRGJ2. The J gene, left out of TCRdb, was set here by checking the DNA against germline. Trimming removed 0 bases from V and 5 bases from J; junction bases left unmatched: 4. CDR1 and CDR2 from the germline V gene are VTNTFY and YDVSTARD (reference sequence). The CDR3 is 13 amino acids.

By frequency in the sample, this clone is medium-sized. Here the CDR3 reads CAASSPYYTTGWFKIF. DNA of the CDR3: TGTGCTGCCTCATCACCATACTATACCACTGGTTGGTTCAAGATATTT. The chain carries TRGV10 and TRGJP1. In the absence of a J gene in TCRdb, the DNA was matched to germline to assign it here. TRGV10 is filed as an ORF, its function uncertain. The CDR3 consists of 16 residues. J lost 0 bases, V lost 12 bases, and 14 bases had no gene match.

This clone occurred many times. J is TRGJ1 or TRGJ2 and V is TRGV5. As TCRdb names no J gene, one was assigned here on the basis of a DNA match to germline. The V gene's germline CDR1 is VINAFY and CDR2 YDVSNSKD. V gave up 0 bases and J gave up 3 bases; unmatched junction bases: 8. There are 15 residues in the CDR3. The CDR3 nucleotides read TGTGCCACCTGGGACAGGGGACCGATTTATTATAAGAAACTCTTT. It codes for CATWDRGPIYYKKLF.

Judged by abundance, this clone is medium-sized. This chain connects TRGV9 to TRGJ1 or TRGJ2. TCRdb records no J gene; here it was assigned by comparing the DNA to germline. The CDR3 is 9 amino acids. Germline CDR1 and CDR2: GITISATS and ISYDGTV (reference sequence). J gave up 11 bases and V 5 bases, and 3 bases lay outside the gene matches. CDR3 sequence (DNA): TGTGCCTTGTGGGCTGAGAAACTCTTT. Translation gives CALWAEKLF.

Many counts were recorded for this clone. The chain has TRGV9 and TRGJ1 or TRGJ2. The J gene is not listed in TCRdb, so it was assigned here from a DNA match to germline. The CDR3 totals 15 residues. Germline CDR1 and CDR2: GITISATS and ISYDGTV (reference sequence). V lost 3 bases and J lost 1; bases outside the gene matches: 9. The CDR3 sequence is CALWEPQGNYYKKLF. The CDR3 coding sequence is TGTGCCTTGTGGGAGCCTCAAGGAAATTATTATAAGAAACTCTTT.

Sample share makes this clone medium-sized. The chain joins TRGV2 to TRGJ1 or TRGJ2. The J gene is not listed in TCRdb, so it was assigned here from a DNA match to germline. This CDR3 has 13 amino acids. From germline, CDR1 is EGSNGY and CDR2 YDSYNSKV. Trimming took 2 bases from V and 6 from J; bases not matched to a gene: 7. This CDR3 reads CATWDAKSYKKLF. DNA of the CDR3: TGTGCCACCTGGGACGCTAAATCTTATAAGAAACTCTTT.

This clone is deemed medium-sized (0.01 to 0.1%). In the same sample, other DNA sequences code for this CDR3. CDR3 sequence reads: CATWVRNYYKKLF. The CDR3 DNA sequence: TGTGCCACCTGGGTCCGGAATTATTATAAGAAACTCTTT. This chain links TRGV8 with TRGJ1 or TRGJ2. TCRdb lists no J gene, so it was determined here by aligning the DNA to germline. J was trimmed by 0 bases and V by 5 bases; bases with no gene match: 4. The CDR3 length is 13 residues. Germline V gene data show CDR1 as VENAVY and CDR2 as YDSYNSRV.

This clone has at least ten counts. CDR3 coding DNA: TGTGCCACCTGGGATTATTATAAGAAACTCTTT. Protein: CATWDYYKKLF. The J gene is TRGJ1 or TRGJ2, the V gene TRGV8. Here the J gene was assigned by germline matching of the DNA, as TCRdb has none. CDR3 length: 11 residues. In germline, CDR1 is VENAVY, CDR2 YDSYNSRV. The V segment lost 3 bases and the J segment 4 bases; nucleotides outside the gene matches: 0.

Relative to its sample, this clone is medium-sized. The V call is TRGV3, the J call TRGJ1 or TRGJ2. TCRdb gives no J gene; it was assigned here by matching the DNA to germline. In germline, CDR1 is VTNTFY, CDR2 YDVSTARD (reference sequence). The CDR3 spans 13 residues. The ends lost 0 bases at V and 4 bases at J; junction bases unmatched: 3. The CDR3 coding sequence is TGTGCCACCTGGGACAGGCAATATTATAAGAAACTCTTT. Residues: CATWDRQYYKKLF.

This clone is medium-sized by share. Additional DNA sequences in this sample encode the identical CDR3. The chain has TRGV2 and TRGJ1 or TRGJ2. Germline matching of the DNA provided the J gene here, since TCRdb leaves it blank. Looked up from germline, CDR1 is EGSNGY and CDR2 is YDSYNSKV. The CDR3 spans 14 residues. The junction had 3 bases not matched to a gene; V was cut back by 0 bases and J by 1 base. DNA for the CDR3: TGTGCCACCTGGGACGGGCCAAATTATTATAAGAAACTCTTT. As protein: CATWDGPNYYKKLF.

Within the sample, this clone is medium-sized. The chain uses TRGV11 and TRGJP2. Because TCRdb records no J gene, it was assigned here through a match of the DNA to germline. TRGV11 belongs to the ORF category, with a function that is uncertain. The CDR3 extends over 19 amino acids. J gave up 5 bases and V 0 bases, and 15 bases lay outside the gene matches. Written as DNA, the CDR3 is TGTGCCTGCTGGATTAGGCACAGGATTTTTTCGGGGAGTGATTGGATCAAGACGTTT. It specifies CACWIRHRIFSGSDWIKTF.